Following are 23 T cell receptor beta chains from one sample sequenced in a study of control samples from healthy donors and cancer patients. The protocol was immunoSEQ multiplex PCR, while the TCRdb copy is restricted to in-frame clones and leaves out a portion. This table has 120,000 or so clones, more than 70% appearing once. The source material was blood. These receptor sequences come from a man aged 55 to 70 in good health.

Here the CDR3 DNA reads TGTGCCAGCAGTTCCAACGAGGACCGAAGAAACAGATTTGCTAACTATGGCTACACCTTC. Translated, it gives CASSSNEDRRNRFANYGYTF. This sequence joins TRBV6-7 and TRBJ1-2; D gene unclear. TRBV6-7 has ORF status, its function being uncertain. V dropped 4 bases and J dropped 0 bases, with 27 bases sitting between them. The CDR3 extends over 20 amino acids.

V gene TRBV19 combines with J gene TRBJ1-2; D uncertain. The CDR3 spans 13 residues. The germline gives CDR1 LNHDA, CDR2 SQIVND (reference sequence). V lost 3 bases to trimming and J lost 7 bases, with 12 bases between them. As DNA, the CDR3 is TGTGCCAGTAGTATGACGGCAGTAGGTGGCTACACCTTC. Its translation is CASSMTAVGGYTF. The whole variable domain, remainder taken from reference TRBV19 and TRBJ1-2, is DGGITQSPKYLFRKEGQNVTLSCEQNLNHDAMYWYRQDPGQGLRLIYYSQIVNDFQKGDIAEGYSVSREKKESFPLTVTSAQKNPTAFYLCASSMTAVGGYTFGSGTRLTVV.

The chain employs TRBV19 and TRBJ1-5; D not certain. Trimming took off 0 bases at V and 6 bases at J, with 12 bases between the two ends. This CDR3 spans 15 amino acids. Germline CDR1 reads LNHDA; CDR2 reads SQIVND (reference sequence). This CDR3 is CASSIDWVGGQPQHF. CDR3 sequence (DNA): TGTGCCAGTAGTATAGACTGGGTGGGTGGTCAGCCCCAGCATTTT.

This sequence joins TRBV11-2 and TRBJ2-1, with D perhaps TRBD2 (5 bases). Germline-derived CDR1 and CDR2 are SGHAT and FQNNGV. The CDR3 is made up of 15 amino acids. Trimming cost V 4 bases and J 9 bases, with 19 bases left between them. CDR3 protein: CASSYEGLSAGEQFF. In nucleotides, the CDR3 is TGTGCCAGCAGCTACGAAGGCCTATCGGCGGGTGAGCAGTTCTTC.

J is TRBJ2-7 and V is TRBV3-1 (or the pseudogene TRBV3-2), with a tentative D call TRBD1 (6 bases). V lost 1 base, J lost 6 bases, and 13 bases lay in between. CDR1 is LGHDT, CDR2 YNNKEL, per germline (reference sequence). This CDR3 comprises 14 residues. CDR3 loop: CASSQAYPGAEQYF. The CDR3 nucleotides are TGTGCCAGCAGCCAAGCCTACCCAGGGGCCGAGCAGTACTTC.

This clone was seen just once. The chain is built from TRBV27 and TRBJ1-1; 7 bases agree with TRBD1. V lost 6 bases to trimming and J lost 4 bases; unmatched junction nucleotides: 11. In germline, CDR1 is MNHEY, CDR2 SMNVEV (reference sequence). This CDR3 is 15 amino acids long. CDR3 in amino acids: CASRDRQGRRTEAFF. As DNA, the CDR3 is TGTGCCAGCAGGGATCGACAGGGAAGGCGCACTGAAGCTTTCTTT.

V is TRBV7-2 and J is TRBJ2-7; TRBD1 matches 8 bases. Germline lookup yields CDR1 SGHTA and CDR2 FQGNSA. The CDR3 consists of 14 residues. Losses at the gene ends were 3 bases for V and 2 bases for J; bases not matched to a gene: 3. The CDR3 DNA is TGTGCCAGCAGCTTGACAGGGGCCACCTACGAGCAGTACTTC. Translation: CASSLTGATYEQYF.

V usage is TRBV9 and J usage is TRBJ1-4, with a possible D match to TRBD1 (6 bases). Germline CDR1 SGDLS, CDR2 YYNGEE. V was clipped by 0 bases and J by 5 bases, with 11 bases between them. This CDR3 is built from 15 residues. CDR3 nucleotides: TGTGCCAGCAGCGTAGGGGGGCAGCAAAATGAAAAACTGTTTTTT. This translates into CASSVGGQQNEKLFF. Drawing the rest from reference TRBV9 and TRBJ1-4, the complete variable domain is DSGVTQTPKHLITATGQRVTLRCSPRSGDLSVYWYQQSLDQGLQFLIQYYNGEERAKGNILERFSAQQFPDLHSELNLSSLELGDSALYFCASSVGGQQNEKLFFGSGTQLSVL.

The J gene is TRBJ2-7, the V gene TRBV20-1, with 10 nucleotides matching TRBD2. Germline lookup yields CDR1 DFQATT and CDR2 SNEGSKA (reference sequence). The CDR3 extends over 14 amino acids. V dropped 3 bases and J dropped 5; count of bases not matched to a gene: 7. The CDR3 coding sequence is TGCAGTGCTAGTGACGGGACTAGCGCGAACGAGCAGTACTTC. Encoded protein: CSASDGTSANEQYF.

V and J are TRBV2 and TRBJ2-7; 9 bases line up with TRBD2. This CDR3 is 13 amino acids long. The germline V gene has CDR1 SNHLY and CDR2 FYNNEI. V dropped 10 bases and J dropped 3; count of bases not matched to a gene: 7. The CDR3 nucleotides are TGTGCCATCCAGGGACTAGCTGACTACGAGCAGTACTTC. Amino acids: CAIQGLADYEQYF. The whole variable domain, remainder taken from reference TRBV2 and TRBJ2-7, is EPEVTQTPSHQVTQMGQEVILRCVPISNHLYFYWYRQILGQKVEFLVSFYNNEISEKSEIFDDQFSVERPDGSNFTLKIRSTKLEDSAMYFCAIQGLADYEQYFGPGTRLTVT.

The chain combines TRBV10-3 with TRBJ1-2, with 7 bases aligning to TRBD1. Germline V gene lookup returns CDR1 ENHRY and CDR2 SYGVKD. Losses at the gene ends were 6 bases for V and 8 bases for J; bases not matched to a gene: 6. There are 12 residues in the CDR3. The CDR3 loop reads CAISRQGMGYTF. The DNA of the CDR3 is TGTGCCATCAGCCGACAGGGTATGGGCTACACCTTC.

The rearrangement joins TRBV7-9 to TRBJ1-3; the D gene is possibly TRBD1 (6 bases). This CDR3 is built from 16 residues. The V end lost 1 base, the J end lost 6 bases, and 16 bases lay between the germline ends. Germline-derived CDR1 and CDR2 are SEHNR and FQNEAQ (reference sequence). In DNA form, the CDR3 reads TGTGCCAGCAGCTTAGGTCTCCAGGGGATGACAAACACCATATATTTT. It encodes CASSLGLQGMTNTIYF.

The chain is built from TRBV2 and TRBJ1-3; D not resolved. CDR1 is SNHLY and CDR2 is FYNNEI in the germline V gene. Trimming left V 7 bases short and J 4 bases short, with 11 bases between. This CDR3 contains 13 residues. DNA for the CDR3: TGTGCCAGCACTTATGAAACCGGAAACACCATATATTTT. The encoded protein is CASTYETGNTIYF.

The CDR3 loop reads CASTPPWGYEQYF. The CDR3 nucleotides read TGTGCCAGCACCCCCCCCTGGGGCTACGAGCAGTACTTC. This sequence joins TRBV7-2 and TRBJ2-7; D not certain. V dropped 7 bases and J dropped 3 bases, with 13 bases sitting between them. Germline CDR1 and CDR2: SGHTA and FQGNSA. The CDR3 is 13 residues long. The whole variable domain, filled in from reference TRBV7-2 and TRBJ2-7, reads GAGVSQSPSNKVTEKGKDVELRCDPISGHTALYWYRQSLGQGLEFLIYFQGNSAPDKSGLPSDRFSAERTGGSVSTLTIQRTQQEDSAVYLCASTPPWGYEQYFGPGTRLTVT.

This clone was seen just once. The chain has TRBV28 and TRBJ2-7; D not resolved. The length of the CDR3 is 11 residues. CDR1 is MDHEN and CDR2 is SYDVKM in the germline V gene. The germline V and J ends were trimmed by 2 bases and 2 bases, with 1 base remaining between them. The CDR3: CASSLTYEQYF. In DNA form, the CDR3 reads TGTGCCAGCAGTTTAACCTACGAGCAGTACTTC.

V is TRBV27 and J is TRBJ2-5, with 8 bases lining up with TRBD2. Germline CDR1 and CDR2: MNHEY and SMNVEV (reference sequence). V dropped 3 bases and J dropped 5; count of bases not matched to a gene: 5. CDR3 length: 14 residues. This CDR3 reads CASSFTGGRETQYF. The DNA for the CDR3 is TGTGCCAGCAGTTTCACGGGGGGGCGGGAGACCCAGTACTTC.

The chain couples TRBV28 to TRBJ1-4, with D uncertain. V gave up 7 bases and J gave up 7 bases, with 10 bases separating them. The CDR3 has 12 residues. Germline CDR1 reads MDHEN; CDR2 reads SYDVKM. The CDR3 DNA follows: TGTGCCAGCACGGCTGTCGCTGAAAAACTGTTTTTT. Its protein product is CASTAVAEKLFF.

V is TRBV19 and J is TRBJ1-5, with 9 positions matching TRBD1. CDR1 is LNHDA, CDR2 SQIVND, per germline (reference sequence). CDR3 length: 15 residues. V gave up 5 bases and J gave up 4 bases; unmatched junction bases: 6. The CDR3 DNA sequence: TGTGCCAGTAGTCCAACCGACAGGGGGAATCAGCCCCAGCATTTT. It yields the protein CASSPTDRGNQPQHF. Together with reference TRBV19 and TRBJ1-5, the CDR3 gives the full variable domain: DGGITQSPKYLFRKEGQNVTLSCEQNLNHDAMYWYRQDPGQGLRLIYYSQIVNDFQKGDIAEGYSVSREKKESFPLTVTSAQKNPTAFYLCASSPTDRGNQPQHFGDGTRLSIL.

The chain uses TRBV9 and TRBJ1-1, with 7 bases lining up with TRBD1. The V gene end was trimmed by 5 bases and the J gene end by 3 bases; junction bases not matched to a gene: 4. This CDR3 is built from 13 residues. The germline CDR1 and CDR2 sequences are SGDLS and YYNGEE. The chain's CDR3 is CASRKQGYTEAFF. DNA for the CDR3: TGTGCCAGCAGAAAACAGGGGTACACTGAAGCTTTCTTT.

The chain recombines TRBV6-6 with TRBJ1-1, with TRBD1 as a possible D gene (6 bases). This CDR3 has 14 amino acids. The germline gives CDR1 MNHNY, CDR2 SVGAGI (reference sequence). Trimming stripped 7 bases from V and 7 bases from J, with 19 bases between. The chain's CDR3 is CASIEAGDGDEAFF. The CDR3 DNA sequence: TGTGCCAGCATCGAAGCAGGGGATGGAGATGAAGCTTTCTTT.

The chain couples TRBV24-1 to TRBJ2-3; 12 nucleotides align to TRBD1. V was clipped by 5 bases and J by 5 bases; unmatched bases: 7. The V gene's germline CDR1 is KGHDR and CDR2 SFDVKD. This CDR3 comprises 16 residues. CDR3 in DNA: TGTGCCACCAGTGGTAGGGACAGGGGGCCTGGAGATACGCAGTATTTT. It specifies CATSGRDRGPGDTQYF.

This chain links TRBV9 with TRBJ2-1; TRBD2 aligns across 7 bases. The CDR3 has 15 residues. Trimming cost V 0 bases and J 8 bases; bases outside gene matches: 8. Germline values: CDR1 SGDLS, CDR2 YYNGEE. Here the CDR3 reads CASSVGAGSNDEQFF. In DNA, the CDR3 is TGTGCCAGCAGCGTAGGAGCGGGATCGAATGATGAGCAGTTCTTC.

The CDR3 nucleotides are TGTGCCAGCAGCTGGCCGGGTCATCCCACAGATACGCAGTATTTT. It specifies CASSWPGHPTDTQYF. V gene TRBV7-2 combines with J gene TRBJ2-3; no firm D call. The CDR3 is made up of 15 amino acids. Germline CDR1 reads SGHTA; CDR2 reads FQGNSA. Trimming took 4 bases from V and 2 from J, leaving 13 bases between them. Drawing the rest from reference TRBV7-2 and TRBJ2-3, the complete variable domain is GAGVSQSPSNKVTEKGKDVELRCDPISGHTALYWYRQSLGQGLEFLIYFQGNSAPDKSGLPSDRFSAERTGGSVSTLTIQRTQQEDSAVYLCASSWPGHPTDTQYFGPGTRLTVL.